This T cell receptor (beta chain) was observed in a study of control samples from healthy donors and cancer patients. The table came from immunoSEQ multiplex PCR; TCRdb's copy has only in-frame clones and leaves some out. In the table there are roughly 120,000 clones, 88% of which are singletons. The receptor comes from a woman in her 70s in good health. Sequencing was carried out using blood.

The CDR3 reads CASSSGRGNYGYTF. The CDR3 nucleotides read TGTGCCAGCAGCTCGGGACGGGGAAACTATGGCTACACCTTC. The gene calls are TRBV7-2 and TRBJ1-2; possible D gene TRBD1, 5 bases. Between the trimmed V and J ends, which lost 4 bases and 2 bases, there was a span of 11 bases. The CDR3 runs 14 residues. The germline V gene has CDR1 SGHTA and CDR2 FQGNSA.